The 5 T cell receptor beta chains below come from one sample, sequenced in a study of cytomegalovirus exposure and HLA in healthy donors. Primers included in the PCR were 60 Vbeta and 13 Jbeta primers. This table comes from immunoSEQ multiplex PCR, and its TCRdb copy is limited to in-frame clones, with some not included. The sample contains around 200,000 clones, about three quarters of which appear only once. The specimen sequenced was PBMCs. The origin of the receptors is a woman aged 60-75 years in good health and CMV-seropositive.

V is TRBV7-6 and J is TRBJ2-7, with 13 bases aligning to TRBD2. Germline V lookup: CDR1 SGHVS, CDR2 FNYEAQ. The length of the CDR3 is 18 residues. V shed 3 bases and J 6 bases; nucleotides not matched to a gene: 14. The CDR3 reads CASSFGSGTSGTRSEQYF. Written as DNA, the CDR3 is TGTGCCAGCAGCTTTGGATCAGGGACTAGCGGGACGAGGAGCGAGCAGTACTTC.

This clone turned up a few times. The chain recombines TRBV6-6 with TRBJ2-7; weak D call: TRBD1 (6 bases). V lost 6 bases and J 3 bases, leaving 15 bases between the germline ends. The CDR3 totals 14 residues. Germline V gives CDR1 MNHNY, CDR2 SVGAGI (reference sequence). The CDR3 loop reads CASSDWGQGYEQYF. The CDR3 DNA reads as TGTGCCAGCAGCGACTGGGGGCAGGGCTACGAGCAGTACTTC.

The rearrangement joins TRBV29-1 to TRBJ2-5; a weak D match, TRBD2 (7 bases). The V end was cut by 4 bases, the J end by 5 bases, with 17 bases between. Germline V gene sequence: CDR1 SQVTM, CDR2 ANQGSEA. CDR3 length: 14 amino acids. CDR3 amino acids: CSVAAGAWLETQYF. The CDR3 bases are TGCAGCGTTGCGGCGGGGGCTTGGTTGGAGACCCAGTACTTC.

The gene calls are TRBV5-1 and TRBJ2-3; TRBD2 aligns across 10 bases. This CDR3 comprises 16 residues. Germline V lookup: CDR1 SGHRS, CDR2 YFSETQ. With V trimmed by 2 bases and J by 2 bases, 5 bases remained unmatched. The CDR3 reads CASSFGLAGATDTQYF. In DNA form, the CDR3 reads TGCGCCAGCAGCTTCGGTCTAGCGGGGGCCACAGATACGCAGTATTTT.

The gene calls are TRBV10-3 and TRBJ2-1, with a weak D call TRBD2 (5 bases). The CDR3 runs 17 residues. Per germline, CDR1 ENHRY and CDR2 SYGVKD. V dropped 0 bases and J dropped 0 bases, with 12 bases sitting between them. The CDR3, as DNA: TGTGCCATCAGTGAGTCGGGAAGAGGGAGCTCCTACAATGAGCAGTTCTTC. It encodes CAISESGRGSSYNEQFF.